These T cell receptor beta chains were read from a single sample in a study of response to subunit inactivated influenza vaccine. MiXCR, applied by TCRdb to the RT-PCR reads, yields one record per CDR3 protein. The table lists under 850,000 distinct CDR3 sequences, 15% to 20% of them singletons. The starting material was PBMCs from blood, obtained 4 to 6 days after vaccination. The receptors here all came from a man between 45 and 60 years old who received an inactivated influenza vaccine. Each CDR3 is given with its conserved first and last residue. The order of the fields is clone size, V gene, D gene, J gene, CDR3 DNA, CDR3 protein. The D gene is left open where the match is weak. Not all rows give a size; the values are once, few, many and, for expanded clones, a class.

NA,TRBV6-6,NA,TRBJ2-5,TGTGCCAGCAGTTCCCCAGGGGGGGGGCAGTACTTC,CASSSPGGGQYF
NA,TRBV19,NA,TRBJ2-3,TGTGCCACCGGACCATCCGGCACAGATACGCAGTATTTT,CATGPSGTDTQYF
NA,TRBV7-3,NA,TRBJ2-7,TGTGCCAGCAGCTCTCTGTCTTCAGGGGGGTCCTACGAGCAGTACTTC,CASSSLSSGGSYEQYF
many,TRBV20-1,NA,TRBJ2-1,TGCAGTGCTAGAGCCCACCCGGACACCTGGCCCCCTCCCAATGAGCAGTTCTTC,CSARAHPDTWPPPNEQFF
NA,TRBV12-3/TRBV12-4,TRBD1,TRBJ1-1,TGTGCCAGCATCCCGGACAGGGGGCTTGGGACGAACACTGAAGCTTTCTTT,CASIPDRGLGTNTEAFF
NA,TRBV6-1,TRBD2,TRBJ2-5,TGTGCCAGCAGCCAACAGACTAGCGGAGAGACCCAGTACTTC,CASSQQTSGETQYF
NA,TRBV5-1,NA,TRBJ1-2,TGCGCCAGCAGCTTTCAACAGGGAAGTCGGAACTATGGCTACACCTTC,CASSFQQGSRNYGYTF
NA,TRBV6-5,NA,TRBJ2-5,TGTGCCAGCAGTTACTATCGTGGAGGGCCTCAGGAGACCCAGTACTTC,CASSYYRGGPQETQYF
few,TRBV4-3,NA,TRBJ1-4,TGCGCCAGCAGCCAAGACAGGGTTCTTGCCGAACTGTTTTTT,CASSQDRVLAELFF
NA,TRBV5-5,NA,TRBJ2-7,TGTGCCAGCAGCGTAACGGCGGGACCTTCCTACGAGCAGTACTTC,CASSVTAGPSYEQYF
NA,TRBV7-9,NA,TRBJ1-6,TGTGCCAGCAGCGCAAGCAATTCACCCCTCCACTTT,CASSASNSPLHF
NA,TRBV20-1,TRBD1,TRBJ1-1,TGCAGTGCTAGACCACAGGGGAAGGGTGAAGCTTTCTTT,CSARPQGKGEAFF
many,TRBV5-1,TRBD1,TRBJ2-5,TGCGCCAGCAGCTACGGACAGGGATCAGAGACCCAGTACTTC,CASSYGQGSETQYF
NA,TRBV3-1,NA,TRBJ2-2,TGTGCCAGCAGCGGTTACCGGCACACCGGGGAGCTGTTTTTT,CASSGYRHTGELFF
NA,TRBV10-3,NA,TRBJ1-6,TGTGCCATCCGAGCGGCAGAGAAGAACTATTCACCCCTCCACTTT,CAIRAAEKNYSPLHF
NA,TRBV18,NA,TRBJ2-3,TGTGCCAGCTCACCTTTAGCAGACAACACAGATACGCAGTATTTT,CASSPLADNTDTQYF
few,TRBV28,TRBD2,TRBJ2-1,TGTGCCAGCAGCTCTTTATTCAACCGAGGACTAGCGGGAGTTAATGAGCAGTTCTTC,CASSSLFNRGLAGVNEQFF
few,TRBV15,TRBD1,TRBJ2-1,TGTGCCACCAGCCAGGACAGGGCGTATTACAATGAGCAGTTCTTC,CATSQDRAYYNEQFF
few,TRBV6-1,TRBD2,TRBJ2-1,TGTGCCAGCATTCTTAGCGGGAGTCAGAATGAGCAGTTCTTC,CASILSGSQNEQFF
few,TRBV20-1,TRBD1,TRBJ1-2,TGCAGTGCTAGACGGAGGACAGGGAGGAATGGCTACACCTTC,CSARRRTGRNGYTF
few,TRBV20-1,TRBD1,TRBJ2-5,TGCAGTGCTAGAGATTCGGACAGGGTGGGGCTCGAGACCCAGTACTTC,CSARDSDRVGLETQYF
NA,TRBV15,TRBD1,TRBJ1-1,TGTGCCACCAGAAGCGGACAGGGACGGGCTTTCTTT,CATRSGQGRAFF
NA,TRBV29-1,NA,TRBJ2-3,TGCAGCGTTGGGGGGATTAGCACAGATACGCAGTATTTT,CSVGGISTDTQYF
few,TRBV3-1,TRBD2,TRBJ2-1,TGTGCCAGCAGCGCAGGACTAGCGGGAGGCCATGAGCAGTTCTTC,CASSAGLAGGHEQFF
NA,TRBV20-1,NA,TRBJ1-3,TGCAGTGCGAGCCCTTACGGCCGCTCTGGAAACACCATATATTTT,CSASPYGRSGNTIYF
NA,TRBV18,NA,TRBJ1-1,TGTGCCAGCTCCCCCCTATCTTCACTGAACACTGAAGCTTTCTTT,CASSPLSSLNTEAFF
NA,TRBV7-6,NA,TRBJ2-7,TGTGCCAGCAGCTTGGCAGTGAACTCCTACGAGCAGTACTTC,CASSLAVNSYEQYF
NA,TRBV7-6,NA,TRBJ1-6,TGTGCCAGCAGCTTATCAGCCGGGGATTCACCCCTCCACTTT,CASSLSAGDSPLHF
many,TRBV5-1,TRBD2,TRBJ2-5,TGCGCCAGCAGCAGGGTAGCGGGTGAAGAGACCCAGTACTTC,CASSRVAGEETQYF
NA,TRBV20-1,NA,TRBJ2-5,TGCAGTGCCACGAGGATTGGGGAGACCCAGTACTTC,CSATRIGETQYF
few,TRBV9,TRBD2,TRBJ2-1,TGTGCCAGCAGCGTAGGCGCTAGCGGGAGTTTTTGGCAGTTCTTC,CASSVGASGSFWQFF
NA,TRBV11-1,NA,TRBJ1-4,TGTGCCAGCAGCTTAGGCCCCCTGGTGGGAATAAAGGACGAAAAACTGTTTTTT,CASSLGPLVGIKDEKLFF
few,TRBV4-3,NA,TRBJ1-2,TGCGCCAGCAGCCAAGATTCAGGGAGCTATGGCTACACCTTC,CASSQDSGSYGYTF
NA,TRBV5-1,NA,TRBJ2-5,TGCGCCAGCAGCTTGCTCCAGGGACCCCAGTACTTC,CASSLLQGPQYF
many,TRBV5-1,NA,TRBJ2-7,TGCGCCAGCAGCTTGGTCCCAGGGGCAGTGTACGAGCAGTACTTC,CASSLVPGAVYEQYF
few,TRBV4-2,NA,TRBJ2-1,TGTGCCAGCAGCCAAGGGTCGACTCTGTGGGGGGCCTCCTACAATGAGCAGTTCTTC,CASSQGSTLWGASYNEQFF
NA,TRBV29-1,NA,TRBJ1-1,TGCAGCGTTGAAAAAAACCCCCCGAACACTGAAGCTTTCTTT,CSVEKNPPNTEAFF
NA,TRBV20-1,TRBD2,TRBJ2-7,TGCAGTGCTGGGGGGGACGGAATGTCGAATGAGCAGTACTTC,CSAGGDGMSNEQYF
few,TRBV4-3,NA,TRBJ1-2,TGCGCCAGCAGCCAAGCGTGGGGAACTAACTATGGCTACACCTTC,CASSQAWGTNYGYTF
few,TRBV20-1,NA,TRBJ1-1,TGCAGTGCTAGAATACAGGGAGGGGGCACTGAAGCTTTCTTT,CSARIQGGGTEAFF
NA,TRBV12-3/TRBV12-4,NA,TRBJ1-5,TGTGCCAGCGCGGGAGGGGGCAATCAGCCCCAGCATTTT,CASAGGGNQPQHF
many,TRBV19,NA,TRBJ2-1,TGTGCCAGTAGCTCCAGTTACTCCTACAATGAGCAGTTCTTC,CASSSSYSYNEQFF
few,TRBV11-1,NA,TRBJ2-7,TGTGCCAGCAGCTTAGGGCGGGAATACAACGAGCAGTACTTC,CASSLGREYNEQYF
NA,TRBV3-1,NA,TRBJ2-1,TGTGCCAGCAGCCATCGAGGGAGCTCCTACAATGAGCAGTTCTTC,CASSHRGSSYNEQFF
few,TRBV30,NA,TRBJ1-1,TGTGCTTGGACAAGGGAGAACACTGAAGCTTTCTTT,CAWTRENTEAFF
NA,TRBV25-1,NA,TRBJ2-3,TGTGCCAGCAGTGAAGGGGCGCCACGTACAGATACGCAGTATTTT,CASSEGAPRTDTQYF
many,TRBV29-1,NA,TRBJ2-5,TGCAGCGTTGAAGCGACCGACAGATTCGGGACCCAGTACTTC,CSVEATDRFGTQYF
NA,TRBV29-1,NA,TRBJ1-3,TGCAGCGTTTTAGAGCTCTCTGGAAACACCATATATTTT,CSVLELSGNTIYF
few,TRBV9,NA,TRBJ2-3,TGTGCCAGCAGCGTAGAGACGGGAATAGTCAGTGATACGCAGTATTTT,CASSVETGIVSDTQYF
NA,TRBV7-8,NA,TRBJ2-2,TGTGCCAGCAGCTTCGCCGTAGGCCTGAACACCGGGGAGCTGTTTTTT,CASSFAVGLNTGELFF